This entry describes one T cell receptor beta chain. No antigen is known for it. RNA extraction and reverse transcription yielded cDNA as sequencing template. Measured with immunoSEQ multiplex PCR; TCRdb has only the in-frame clones, and not every one. Of under 200,000 clones listed, less than 70% were seen once; the top ten hold approximately 15%. The record originates from a study of CD8+ T cells in alopecia areata. Study-wide results and caveats: Amid tofacitinib therapy, many expanded lesional clones stayed present in scalp and blood.

Specified treatment: oral pan-JAK inhibitor, 5-10 mg twice daily. V was shortened by 4 bases and J by 4 bases, with 10 bases between the two germline ends. Germline CDR1 is KGHSH and CDR2 is LQKENI. The CDR3 is made up of 14 amino acids. The sequenced sample was CD4+ T cells sorted from blood, obtained at week 24, from a patient treated with tofacitinib. The sequence came from a human donor with alopecia areata. V is TRBV18 and J is TRBJ1-4; tentative D call: TRBD1 (6 bases). This CDR3 is CASSLDRHNEKLFF. The CDR3, as DNA: TGTGCCAGCTCACTTGACAGGCATAATGAAAAACTGTTTTTT. The full variable domain, rest sourced from reference TRBV18 and TRBJ1-4, is NAGVMQNPRHLVRRRGQEARLRCSPMKGHSHVYWYRQLPEEGLKFMVYLQKENIIDESGMPKERFSAEFPKEGPSILRIQQVVRGDSAAYFCASSLDRHNEKLFFGSGTQLSVL.